These 9 T cell receptor beta chains came from one sample sequenced in a study of vaccination effects on CD4 cells after COVID-19 (dated by TCRdb to between 2021 and 2023). After 10 days of culture, CD4+ T cells were isolated with the EasySep CD4+ T cell isolation kit. The library came from the immunoSEQ multiplex PCR assay. TCRdb's version of the immuneACCESS table is confined to in-frame rearrangements and falls short of the full clone set. An unresolved V gene accounts for under half of the shortfall where checked; the remainder is of unknown origin. A total of roughly 56,000 clones appear in this sample, about three quarters of them only once. 2.5% to 3.5% of the sample rests with the top ten. Their antigens remain unidentified. The specimen was CD4+ T cells from PBMCs cultured without peptide, collected before COVID-19 vaccination. The receptor source for this set is a human donor who received a COVID-19 vaccine.

The chain has TRBV7-8 and TRBJ2-3; a weak D match, TRBD2 (6 bases). There are 16 residues in the CDR3. V gave up 2 bases and J gave up 2 bases, with 14 bases separating them. Germline lookup yields CDR1 SGHVS and CDR2 FQNEAQ. This chain's CDR3 is CASSLRGAISTDTQYF. CDR3 nucleotide sequence: TGTGCCAGCAGCTTACGCGGGGCCATATCCACAGATACGCAGTATTTT. Full variable domain (missing parts from reference TRBV7-8 and TRBJ2-3): GAGVSQSPRYKVAKRGQDVALRCDPISGHVSLFWYQQALGQGPEFLTYFQNEAQLDKSGLPSDRFFAERPEGSVSTLKIQRTQQEDSAVYLCASSLRGAISTDTQYFGPGTRLTVL.

V and J are TRBV7-3 and TRBJ2-3; no definite D call. Germline loops: CDR1 SGHTA, CDR2 FQGTGA. V was pared by 3 bases and J by 4 bases, with 14 bases between. This CDR3 is 15 amino acids long. The CDR3 bases are TGTGCCAGCAGCTTCTGTTGGGAAGGGTCAGATACGCAGTATTTT. Translated: CASSFCWEGSDTQYF.

The V call is TRBV19, the J call TRBJ1-1; a possible D gene is TRBD1 (5 bases). The V and J ends lost 1 base and 4 bases respectively, with 10 bases between them. Per the germline V gene, CDR1 is LNHDA and CDR2 is SQIVND (reference sequence). CDR3 size: 14 residues. CDR3: CASSIVPGFTEAFF. CDR3 sequence (DNA): TGTGCCAGTAGTATAGTCCCAGGGTTCACTGAAGCTTTCTTT. Variable domain in full (rest from reference TRBV19 and TRBJ1-1): DGGITQSPKYLFRKEGQNVTLSCEQNLNHDAMYWYRQDPGQGLRLIYYSQIVNDFQKGDIAEGYSVSREKKESFPLTVTSAQKNPTAFYLCASSIVPGFTEAFFGQGTRLTVV.

CDR3: CASSQLQLTGNFPTQYF. The CDR3 region has the DNA TGCGCCAGCAGCCAGCTCCAACTGACAGGGAACTTCCCAACGCAGTATTTT. The chain carries TRBV4-1 and TRBJ2-3; 7 nucleotides align to TRBD1. V gave up 3 bases and J gave up 9 bases; unmatched junction bases: 18. Germline CDR1 MGHRA, CDR2 YSYEKL. The CDR3 extends over 17 amino acids.

The chain couples TRBV28 to TRBJ2-5; no clear D gene. CDR3 size: 15 residues. Germline CDR1 reads MDHEN; CDR2 reads SYDVKM. The germline V and J ends were trimmed by 0 bases and 2 bases, with 10 bases remaining between them. As DNA, the CDR3 is TGTGCCAGCAGTTTATGGCAAGGATATCAAGAGACCCAGTACTTC. It codes for CASSLWQGYQETQYF.

V usage is TRBV7-9 and J usage is TRBJ1-1, with 7 bases lining up with TRBD1. Trimming cost V 4 bases and J 0 bases; bases outside gene matches: 11. CDR1 is SEHNR, CDR2 FQNEAQ, per germline (reference sequence). The CDR3 runs to 17 residues. Here the CDR3 reads CASSSNGRTGVNTEAFF. As DNA, the CDR3 is TGTGCCAGCAGCTCCAATGGGCGTACAGGGGTGAACACTGAAGCTTTCTTT.

The chain employs TRBV6-1 and TRBJ1-6, with D unresolved. The germline gives CDR1 MNHNS, CDR2 SASEGT. V gave up 1 base and J gave up 2 bases, with 6 bases separating them. The CDR3 has 15 residues. The CDR3 DNA is TGTGCCAGCAGTGAAGGCCTAACCTATAATTCACCCCTCCACTTT. Residues: CASSEGLTYNSPLHF.

The chain links TRBV24-1 to TRBJ1-2, with D perhaps TRBD1 (6 bases). The CDR3 spans 14 residues. Trimming left V 4 bases short and J 4 bases short, with 12 bases between. Germline V lookup: CDR1 KGHDR, CDR2 SFDVKD. DNA of the CDR3: TGTGCCACCAGTGAGTCGACAGGCCGCTATGGCTACACCTTC. Encoded protein: CATSESTGRYGYTF.

The chain carries TRBV7-2 and TRBJ1-5; D gene uncertain. This CDR3 is 18 amino acids long. Germline V lookup: CDR1 SGHTA, CDR2 FQGNSA. V was shortened by 4 bases and J by 1 base, with 20 bases between the two germline ends. Here the CDR3 reads CASSYQFAGIGSNQPQHF. The CDR3 region has the DNA TGTGCCAGCAGCTACCAATTCGCCGGTATTGGGAGCAATCAGCCCCAGCATTTT.